In this sample, the clone carrying this TCR beta chain turned up a few times. Germline CDR1 reads DFQATT; CDR2 reads SNEGSKA (reference sequence). The CDR3 covers 10 residues. V lost 6 bases, J lost 3 bases, and 6 bases lay in between. The data belong to a study of T cells after yellow fever vaccination. MiXCR, applied by TCRdb to the 5' RACE reads, yields one record per CDR3 protein. Among 450,000 to 550,000 distinct CDR3 sequences listed, roughly 21% were seen once. This sequence was found in a man aged 25-40 years who received the YFV17D yellow fever vaccine. This chain uses TRBV20-1 with TRBJ2-7; D unclear. The sample consisted of PBMCs, taken 15 days after the yellow fever booster vaccination. CDR3 loop: CSATFYEQYF. The CDR3 coding sequence is TGCAGTGCCACCTTCTACGAGCAGTACTTC.